A selection of T cell receptor beta chains follows, all from one sample in a study of shared clonotypes between healthy human individuals. Assay used: immunoSEQ multiplex PCR; TCRdb lists only in-frame clones, some missing. The sample has hundreds of thousands of clones, roughly 73% seen once. Sequencing input: memory CD4+ T cells sorted from blood. These receptors all stem from a woman between 25 and 40 years old in good health. The CDR3 runs from the conserved cysteine through the conserved F or W. A D gene is named only where the DNA matches it firmly. Rows give clone size only sometimes, using once, few, many, or a class for an expanded clone.

CDR3 protein	CDR3 DNA	V gene	clone size	J gene	D gene
CAWRQAREAGTF	TGTGCCTGGAGGCAAGCTAGGGAGGCAGGCACCTTC	TRBV30	NA	TRBJ1-2	NA
CASRSLDRVKDEQYF	TGTGCCAGCAGATCACTGGACAGGGTGAAGGACGAGCAGTACTTC	TRBV6-1	NA	TRBJ2-7	TRBD1
CARKGTGNYGYTF	TGTGCCAGAAAGGGGACAGGGAACTATGGCTACACCTTC	TRBV2	NA	TRBJ1-2	TRBD1
CASTRASGYNEQFF	TGTGCCAGCACTCGGGCTAGCGGCTACAATGAGCAGTTCTTC	TRBV2	few	TRBJ2-1	TRBD2
CASREGSADLGDEQFF	TGTGCCAGCAGGGAGGGTAGCGCTGATCTTGGGGATGAGCAGTTCTTC	TRBV2	NA	TRBJ2-1	NA
CASSLGGGSMGTQYF	TGTGCCAGCAGCTTAGGAGGGGGGAGCATGGGTACGCAGTATTTT	TRBV13	NA	TRBJ2-3	NA
CASSSGPTNTGELFF	TGTGCCAGCAGTAGCGGCCCCACGAACACCGGGGAGCTGTTTTTT	TRBV2	NA	TRBJ2-2	NA
CASSRLPGTGAAEAFF	TGTGCCAGCAGCCGATTACCGGGGACAGGGGCGGCTGAAGCTTTCTTT	TRBV7-8	many	TRBJ1-1	TRBD1
CASSSTHRGDYGYTF	TGTGCCAGCAGTTCTACCCACAGAGGCGACTATGGCTACACCTTC	TRBV27	many	TRBJ1-2	NA
CASRFSGSAYEQYF	TGTGCCAGCAGATTTAGCGGGAGCGCTTACGAGCAGTACTTC	TRBV28	NA	TRBJ2-7	TRBD2
CASSLSGSSGELFF	TGTGCCAGCAGCCTCAGTGGCAGTTCCGGGGAGCTGTTTTTT	TRBV11-2	NA	TRBJ2-2	NA
CSVETGIEKQGQYF	TGCAGCGTTGAGACAGGAATTGAGAAGCAAGGGCAGTACTTC	TRBV29-1	NA	TRBJ2-7	NA
CASSSGQSSYNEQFF	TGCGCCAGCAGCTCAGGACAGAGCTCCTACAATGAGCAGTTCTTC	TRBV5-1	NA	TRBJ2-1	NA
CASSASGDSGGNTIYF	TGCGCCAGCAGCGCCTCAGGGGATTCGGGTGGAAACACCATATATTTT	TRBV5-1	once	TRBJ1-3	NA
CASSVGRIAYEQYF	TGTGCCAGCAGTGTGGGACGGATTGCCTACGAGCAGTACTTC	TRBV2	few	TRBJ2-7	NA
CASSAGGAAETQYF	TGTGCCAGCAGCGCCGGGGGGGCTGCAGAGACCCAGTACTTC	TRBV7-6	once	TRBJ2-5	TRBD2
CASSPFRGEKLFF	TGTGCCAGCAGCCCCTTCCGAGGTGAAAAACTGTTTTTT	TRBV7-9	NA	TRBJ1-4	NA
CSAVLGRKLFF	TGCAGCGCTGTATTAGGACGAAAACTGTTTTTT	TRBV29-1	NA	TRBJ1-4	NA
CSALDSGQPYYEQYF	TGCAGCGCCCTGGATTCGGGACAGCCATACTACGAGCAGTACTTC	TRBV29-1	NA	TRBJ2-7	TRBD1
CASGAGDFSSYNEQFF	TGCGCCAGCGGCGCCGGGGACTTTAGCTCCTACAATGAGCAGTTCTTC	TRBV5-1	NA	TRBJ2-1	NA
CASKAPGREAFF	TGCGCCAGCAAGGCGCCGGGACGTGAAGCTTTCTTT	TRBV10-2	NA	TRBJ1-1	NA
CASSLRGTNQPQHF	TGTGCCAGCAGCTTACGGGGGACAAATCAGCCCCAGCATTTT	TRBV5-8	NA	TRBJ1-5	NA
CASSLRAGGLNEQFF	TGTGCCAGCAGTTTAAGGGCGGGAGGATTAAATGAGCAGTTCTTC	TRBV27	NA	TRBJ2-1	TRBD2
CASRFDFYNEQFF	TGTGCCAGCAGATTCGACTTTTACAATGAGCAGTTCTTC	TRBV27	few	TRBJ2-1	NA
CASSFTSGSYNEQFF	TGTGCCAGCAGTTTCACTAGCGGGAGTTACAATGAGCAGTTCTTC	TRBV28	NA	TRBJ2-1	TRBD2
CASSLLSNGDTEAFF	TGCGCCAGCAGCCTGCTCTCTAACGGGGACACTGAAGCTTTCTTT	TRBV5-1	NA	TRBJ1-1	NA
CASSLSVLANTGELFF	TGTGCCAGCAGCTTGTCGGTCCTAGCCAACACCGGGGAGCTGTTTTTT	TRBV7-9	NA	TRBJ2-2	NA
CASSVGQGSHEQYF	TGTGCCAGCAGTGTCGGACAGGGAAGCCACGAGCAGTACTTC	TRBV6-1	NA	TRBJ2-7	TRBD1
CASSPTGGMDYGYTF	TGTGCCAGCAGTCCGACAGGGGGCATGGACTATGGCTACACCTTC	TRBV28	NA	TRBJ1-2	TRBD1
CASSPGQGTHEQYF	TGTGCCAGCTCACCCGGACAGGGAACCCACGAGCAGTACTTC	TRBV18	NA	TRBJ2-7	TRBD1
CASSGGSGDPVRSGANVLTF	TGTGCCAGCAGCGGGGGGTCTGGGGACCCTGTTAGATCCGGGGCCAACGTCCTGACTTTC	TRBV9	NA	TRBJ2-6	NA
CASSPITSGSNEQYF	TGTGCCAGCTCACCAATCACTAGCGGGAGCAACGAGCAGTACTTC	TRBV18	NA	TRBJ2-7	TRBD2
CAIGDRGGTYEQYF	TGTGCCATCGGGGACAGGGGAGGGACCTACGAGCAGTACTTC	TRBV10-3	NA	TRBJ2-7	TRBD1
CASSDRDRAARSSYEQYF	TGTGCCAGCAGTGACCGGGACAGGGCCGCTAGAAGCTCCTACGAGCAGTACTTC	TRBV28	NA	TRBJ2-7	TRBD1
CASSLGTGINYGYTF	TGCGCCAGCAGCTTGGGGACAGGGATTAACTATGGCTACACCTTC	TRBV5-1	NA	TRBJ1-2	TRBD1
CASSFVGEYEQYF	TGCGCCAGCAGCTTCGTCGGAGAATACGAGCAGTACTTC	TRBV5-1	NA	TRBJ2-7	NA
CASKTAGQQYF	TGTGCCAGCAAGACGGCAGGGCAACAGTATTTT	TRBV2	NA	TRBJ2-3	NA
CASSRGQGRSGELFF	TGTGCCAGCAGCCGAGGACAGGGCCGGTCCGGGGAGCTGTTTTTT	TRBV14	NA	TRBJ2-2	TRBD1
CASTMPGTPNIQYF	TGTGCCAGCACCATGCCAGGGACCCCGAACATTCAGTACTTC	TRBV5-4	NA	TRBJ2-4	NA
CASSQGRGSSLDTQYF	TGCGCCAGCAGCCAAGGCCGCGGGAGTTCTTTAGATACGCAGTATTTT	TRBV5-1	few	TRBJ2-3	TRBD2
CASSFPGQGALSGYTF	TGTGCCAGCAGTTTTCCGGGACAGGGGGCGCTAAGTGGCTACACCTTC	TRBV28	NA	TRBJ1-2	TRBD1
CASSFVAGEQFF	TGTGCCAGCAGTTTTGTAGCGGGTGAGCAGTTCTTC	TRBV6-6	NA	TRBJ2-1	TRBD2
CASSTREETQYF	TGTGCCAGCTCAACTAGGGAAGAGACCCAGTACTTC	TRBV18	once	TRBJ2-5	NA
CASRPSGANIQYF	TGTGCCAGCAGGCCTAGCGGTGCAAACATTCAGTACTTC	TRBV28	NA	TRBJ2-4	TRBD2
CASSQDRDLLGQYF	TGCGCCAGCAGCCAAGATCGGGACCTATTGGGGCAGTACTTC	TRBV4-1	NA	TRBJ2-7	NA
CASSKGTGGFEKLFF	TGTGCCAGCAGTAAAGGGACAGGGGGTTTTGAAAAACTGTTTTTT	TRBV6-1	NA	TRBJ1-4	TRBD1
CASTAWAGEGYEQYF	TGTGCCAGCACCGCGTGGGCAGGGGAGGGCTACGAGCAGTACTTC	TRBV19	NA	TRBJ2-7	NA
CASSERTPGLAGRQYF	TGTGCCAGCAGTGAACGAACTCCGGGACTAGCGGGGCGGCAGTACTTC	TRBV2	NA	TRBJ2-7	TRBD2
CASRGFGHPYGYTF	TGTGCCAGCAGGGGGTTTGGGCACCCCTATGGCTACACCTTC	TRBV7-6	NA	TRBJ1-2	NA
CASSIQGNTGELFF	TGCGCCAGCAGCATACAGGGGAACACCGGGGAGCTGTTTTTT	TRBV5-1	few	TRBJ2-2	NA
CASRGTARTYEQYF	TGTGCCAGCAGGGGGACAGCTCGAACCTACGAGCAGTACTTC	TRBV28	NA	TRBJ2-7	TRBD1
CASSPRGTSYNEQFF	TGTGCCAGCTCCCCTAGGGGGACTTCGTACAATGAGCAGTTCTTC	TRBV18	NA	TRBJ2-1	NA
CATSPQYSNQPQHF	TGTGCCACCAGTCCACAGTATAGCAATCAGCCCCAGCATTTT	TRBV15	NA	TRBJ1-5	NA
CASSPITTIGGYGYTF	TGTGCCAGCAGCCCCATCACCACAATCGGGGGCTATGGCTACACCTTC	TRBV9	once	TRBJ1-2	NA